The subject of this entry is one T cell receptor beta chain. Its specific antigen is unknown. The sample holds no much larger clone one base away, and base qualities are not on file. TCRbeta CDR3 regions were amplified from genomic DNA by means of the immunoSEQ Assay, a bias-controlled multiplex PCR. The authors' pipeline ran thus. Within the assay, amplification of reference gene primers was used to estimate how many nucleated cells each sample contained. Sequence reads were collapsed and filtered to measure the absolute abundance of every unique TCRbeta CDR3 rearrangement. For each sample, productive Simpson clonality was calculated as the square root of Simpson's diversity index across productive rearrangements. TCRdb carries this immuneACCESS record with in-frame sequences only. Its versions omit some clonotypes, under half of them owing to an unresolved V gene in the studies checked, with the rest unexplained. V and J calls and clone size are copied from that table; D and trimming were computed from the DNA. The sample table shows about 18,000 clones, and roughly 90% are seen once. The ten largest clones capture 15% to 20% of the sample.

Whole blood was collected in K2EDTA tubes by collaborating institutions according to the institutions' own protocols. For TCRbeta analysis, collaborators shipped samples as frozen whole blood, isolated PBMCs, or DNA extracted from either of those sample types. In the germline V gene (reference sequence), CDR1 corresponds to LNHDA and CDR2 to SQIVND. V is trimmed back by 11 bases and J by 0 bases, and the junction contains 5 bases that no gene match accounts for. Including cysteine and phenylalanine, the CDR3 has 14 amino acids. Of the read, only the CDR3 DNA is kept; its 42 bases are in frame from base 1. This entry belongs to a study of blood T cell repertoires in COVID-19 (dated by TCRdb to between 2020 and 2021). Broadly, across the study: Samples from collaborators originated in the United States, Italy and Spain and spanned both the acute and convalescent phases of COVID-19. The prospective study material was composed of cDNA or gDNA derived from T cells, B-cell-depleted T cells, or PBMCs. Deeply sampled blood TCRbeta repertoires from subjects exposed to, actively infected with, or recovered from COVID-19 were included in the dataset. A freely available public database, intended as a resource for researchers studying the immune response to SARS-CoV-2, is where the repertoires were released. The samples were drawn from the first 160 participants of the ongoing ImmuneRACE study and from more than 1,000 subjects provided by 6 global collaborators. A de-identified subject ID, COVID-19 status, age in years and sex were almost always included in the sample metadata. Where available, HLA class I and class II types were taken from metadata supplied by the sample provider and were not determined by assay-based typing.

Study-level results and caveats: The quantity of clinical and demographic metadata differed by source and by participant and was supplied without curation.

Sequencing was performed on peripheral blood. The chain is made from TRBV19 and TRBJ2-1; 9 junctional bases match TRBD1. This clonotype was sampled from a human donor in a cohort sampled during active COVID-19. The DNA sequence is TGTGCCGCCGGACAGGGGCTCTCCTACAATGAGCAGTTCTTC. This gives the protein CAAGQGLSYNEQFF.